This paragraph covers one TCR beta chain sequence. This CDR3 has 15 amino acids. After removal of 6 bases from V and 6 bases from J, the junction contained 6 bases not matched to a gene. The germline CDR1 and CDR2 sequences are SNHLY and FYNNEI. TCRdb's table, derived via immunoSEQ multiplex PCR, lists solely in-frame clones and lacks some. The repertoire consists of about 480,000 clones, with roughly 90% occurring once and the leading ten covering over 1.5%. The study drew participants aged about 18 to 95 years from 20 to 30 US areas. The record originates from a study of blood T cell repertoires in COVID-19. In the study overall: There were acute and convalescent COVID-19 samples, and they came from the United States, Italy and Spain.

What was sequenced was PBMCs or T cells enriched from blood (not recorded which). The gene calls are TRBV2 and TRBJ1-5, with 12 bases that match TRBD1. This receptor was identified in a woman in her 40s who had recovered from COVID-19. The CDR3 here is CASSRGTGGSQPQHF. Here the CDR3 DNA reads TGTGCCAGCAGCCGGGGGACAGGGGGCAGTCAGCCCCAGCATTTT.